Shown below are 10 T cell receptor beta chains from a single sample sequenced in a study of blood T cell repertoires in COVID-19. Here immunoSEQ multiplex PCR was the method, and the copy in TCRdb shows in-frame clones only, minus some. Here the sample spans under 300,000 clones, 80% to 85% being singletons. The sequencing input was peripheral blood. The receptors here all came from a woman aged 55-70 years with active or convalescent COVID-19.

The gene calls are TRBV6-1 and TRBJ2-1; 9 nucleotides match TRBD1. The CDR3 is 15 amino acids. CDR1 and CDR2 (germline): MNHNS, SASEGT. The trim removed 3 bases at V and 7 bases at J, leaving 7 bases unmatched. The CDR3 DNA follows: TGTGCCAGCAGTGAGGTGGGGACAGGGTCTAATGAGCAGTTCTTC. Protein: CASSEVGTGSNEQFF.

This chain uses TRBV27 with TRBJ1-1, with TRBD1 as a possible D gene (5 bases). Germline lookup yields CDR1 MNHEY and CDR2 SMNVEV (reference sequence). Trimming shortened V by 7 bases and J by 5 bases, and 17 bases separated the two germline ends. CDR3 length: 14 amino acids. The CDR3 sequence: CASKEGGEGTEAFF. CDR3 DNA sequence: TGTGCCAGCAAGGAGGGAGGAGAGGGGACTGAAGCTTTCTTT.

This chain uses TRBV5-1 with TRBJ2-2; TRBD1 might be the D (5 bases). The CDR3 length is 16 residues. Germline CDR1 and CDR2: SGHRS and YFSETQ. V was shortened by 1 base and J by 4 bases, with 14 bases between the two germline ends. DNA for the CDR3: TGCGCCAGCAGCTTGCGCAGGGCTAGAGGCACCGGGGAGCTGTTTTTT. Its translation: CASSLRRARGTGELFF.

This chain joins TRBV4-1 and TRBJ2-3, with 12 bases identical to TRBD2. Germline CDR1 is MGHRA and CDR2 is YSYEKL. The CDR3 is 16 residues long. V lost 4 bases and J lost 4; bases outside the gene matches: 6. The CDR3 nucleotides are TGCGCCAGCAGCCTCGCGACTAGCGGGGGCGCAGATACGCAGTATTTT. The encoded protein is CASSLATSGGADTQYF.

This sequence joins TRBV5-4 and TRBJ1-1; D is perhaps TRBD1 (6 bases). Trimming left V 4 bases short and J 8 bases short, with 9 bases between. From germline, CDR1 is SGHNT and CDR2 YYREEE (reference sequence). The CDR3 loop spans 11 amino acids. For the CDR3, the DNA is TGTGCCAGCAGCCCAGGGGAGGAAGCTTTCTTT. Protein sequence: CASSPGEEAFF.

The CDR3 loop reads CASKASGAGYNEQFF. The CDR3 coding sequence is TGTGCCAGCAAGGCGAGCGGGGCAGGTTACAATGAGCAGTTCTTC. The V gene is TRBV14, the J gene TRBJ2-1; TRBD2 matches 7 bases. V lost 7 bases and J lost 4; bases outside the gene matches: 10. The CDR3 is made up of 15 amino acids. CDR1 is SGHDN and CDR2 is FVKESK in the germline V gene.

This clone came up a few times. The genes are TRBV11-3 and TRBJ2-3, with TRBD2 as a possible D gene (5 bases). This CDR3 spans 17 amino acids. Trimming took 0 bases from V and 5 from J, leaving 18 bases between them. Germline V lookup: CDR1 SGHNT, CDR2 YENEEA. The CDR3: CASSLDGFSGERDTQYF. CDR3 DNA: TGTGCCAGCAGCTTAGATGGGTTCAGTGGGGAGCGAGATACGCAGTATTTT.

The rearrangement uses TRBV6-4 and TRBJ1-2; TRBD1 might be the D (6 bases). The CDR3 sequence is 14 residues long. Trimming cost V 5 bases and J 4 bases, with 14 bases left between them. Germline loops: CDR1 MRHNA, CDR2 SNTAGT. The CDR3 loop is CASSSTGTSYGYTF. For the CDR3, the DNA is TGTGCCAGCAGTTCCACCGGGACAAGCTATGGCTACACCTTC.

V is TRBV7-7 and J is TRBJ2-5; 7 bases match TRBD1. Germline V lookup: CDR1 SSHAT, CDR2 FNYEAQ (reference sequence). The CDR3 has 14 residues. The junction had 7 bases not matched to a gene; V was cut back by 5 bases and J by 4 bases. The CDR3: CASSHTGDSETQYF. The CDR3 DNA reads TGTGCCAGCAGCCACACAGGGGATTCAGAGACCCAGTACTTC.

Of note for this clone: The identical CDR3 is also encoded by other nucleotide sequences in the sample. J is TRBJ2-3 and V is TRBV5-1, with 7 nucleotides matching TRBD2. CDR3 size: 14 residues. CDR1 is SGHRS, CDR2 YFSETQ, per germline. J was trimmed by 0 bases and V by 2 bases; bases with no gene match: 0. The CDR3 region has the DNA TGCGCCAGCAGCTTAGCGGGGAGCACAGATACGCAGTATTTT. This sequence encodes CASSLAGSTDTQYF.